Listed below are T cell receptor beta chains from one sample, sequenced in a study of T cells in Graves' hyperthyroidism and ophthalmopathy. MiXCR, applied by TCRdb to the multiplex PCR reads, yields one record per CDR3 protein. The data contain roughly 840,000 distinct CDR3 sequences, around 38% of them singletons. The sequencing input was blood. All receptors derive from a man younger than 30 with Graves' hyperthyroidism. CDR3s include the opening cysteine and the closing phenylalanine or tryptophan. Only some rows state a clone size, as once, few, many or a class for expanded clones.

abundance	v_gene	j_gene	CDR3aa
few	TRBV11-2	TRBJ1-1	CASSLAGYAFF
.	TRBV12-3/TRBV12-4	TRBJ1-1	CASTNSVNTEAFF
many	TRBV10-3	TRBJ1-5	CAISESRESNQPQHF
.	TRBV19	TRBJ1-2	CATRLSGQGDGYTF
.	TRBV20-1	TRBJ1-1	CSAREPNRGWAEAFF
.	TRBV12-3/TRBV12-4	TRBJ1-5	CASSPPGNGNQPQHF
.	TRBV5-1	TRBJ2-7	CASSLGQGFYYEQYF
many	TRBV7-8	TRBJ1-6	CASSLRDPTVTSPLHF
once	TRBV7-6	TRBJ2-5	CASSLDRDGKQETQYF
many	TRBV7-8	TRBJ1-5	CASSLHLGQPQHF
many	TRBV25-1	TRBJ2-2	CASSQSDGGAGELFF
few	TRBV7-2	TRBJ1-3	CASSSTGYGNTIYF
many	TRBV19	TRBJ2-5	CATSAQEYQETQYF
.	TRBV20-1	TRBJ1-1	CSARDLSENTEAFF
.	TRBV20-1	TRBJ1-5	CSARAGQGTDQPQHF
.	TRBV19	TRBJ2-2	CASSAKQGNTGELFF
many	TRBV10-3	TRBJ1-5	CAISATANQPQHF
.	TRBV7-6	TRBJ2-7	CASSYTSGRPGELYF
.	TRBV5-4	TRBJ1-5	CASSLGGQAGGSNQPQHF
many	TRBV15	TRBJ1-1	CATSRSYNTEAFF
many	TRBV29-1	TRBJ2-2	CSAWSRGSGELFF
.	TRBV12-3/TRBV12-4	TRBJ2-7	CASYPGQGDYEQYF
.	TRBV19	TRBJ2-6	CASSPDLSEGSGANVLTF
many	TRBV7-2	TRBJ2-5	CASSSSTGGQETQYF
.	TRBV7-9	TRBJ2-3	CASSSRPGPTTDTQYF
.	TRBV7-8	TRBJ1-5	CASSLAAGTGGGTETQHF
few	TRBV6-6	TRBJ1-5	CASSRRNNQPQHF
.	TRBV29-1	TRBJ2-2	CSVAQGGELFF
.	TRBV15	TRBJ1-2	CATSLGVSYTF
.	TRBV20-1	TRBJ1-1	CSARDRDGTEAFF
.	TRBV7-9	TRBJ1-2	CASSPQGEDGYTF
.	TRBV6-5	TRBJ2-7	CASSPGKTAEQYF
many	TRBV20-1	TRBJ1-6	CSARRDDRARSPLHF
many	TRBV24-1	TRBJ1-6	CATSELGQNMSSYNSPLHF
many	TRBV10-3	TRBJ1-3	CAISEPQGKAGNTIYF
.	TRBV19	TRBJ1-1	CASRVSENTEAFF
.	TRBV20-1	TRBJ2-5	CSASDRTGSQETQYF
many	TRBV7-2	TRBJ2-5	CASSLNPVGRETQYF
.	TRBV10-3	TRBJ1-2	CAISRQAGGYTF
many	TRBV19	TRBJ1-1	CASSIGGMNTEAFF
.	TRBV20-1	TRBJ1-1	CSARTQIGKATEAFF
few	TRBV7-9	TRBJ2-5	CASSSELDRDRVKETQYF
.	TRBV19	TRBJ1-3	CASSIPAAGNTIYF
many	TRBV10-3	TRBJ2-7	CAISAVDEQYF
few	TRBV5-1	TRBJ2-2	CASSFGPSETGELFF
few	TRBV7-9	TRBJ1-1	CAGYRGQNTEAFF
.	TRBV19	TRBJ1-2	CASSGAGGNGYTF
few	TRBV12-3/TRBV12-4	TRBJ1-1	CASSWGGMSTEAFF
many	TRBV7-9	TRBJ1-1	CASSPTVGANTEAFF
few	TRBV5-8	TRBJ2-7	CASSLMRAVPYEQYF
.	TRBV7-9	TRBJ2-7	CASSRGRTVEDEQYF
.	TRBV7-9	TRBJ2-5	CASSFPGAVGGETQYF
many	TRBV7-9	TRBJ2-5	CASSFRDFRETQYF
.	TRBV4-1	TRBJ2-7	CASSQGDTSYEQHF
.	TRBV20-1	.	CSAKGLANEQFF
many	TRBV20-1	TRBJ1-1	CSAIADPEAFF
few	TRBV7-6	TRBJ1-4	CASSPRDRPNEKLFF
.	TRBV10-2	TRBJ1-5	CASSESVGPQHF
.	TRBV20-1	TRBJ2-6	CSAGGPNSGANVLTF
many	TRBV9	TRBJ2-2	CASSVEGVGNTGELFF